This is a list of T cell receptor beta chains from one sample in a study of chemoradiotherapy in HPV16-positive cancers. TCRdb's copy holds only in-frame clones and misses some; the assay was immunoSEQ multiplex PCR. The sample has over 500 clones, roughly nine tenths seen once. The material sequenced was tumor tissue, taken from a patient who underwent chemoradiotherapy. All receptors derive from a human donor with HPV-associated anogenital cancer. The CDR3 runs from the conserved cysteine through the conserved F or W. Each record gives: J gene, V gene, D gene, clone size, CDR3 protein, CDR3 DNA. A D gene is named only where the DNA matches it firmly. For some rows the clone size is stated as once, few or many, or as a class when expanded; others skip it.

j_gene: TRBJ2-3; v_gene: TRBV19; d_gene: TRBD1; abundance: .; CDR3aa: CASHPGQGSDTQYF; CDR3nt: TGTGCCAGTCACCCTGGACAGGGGTCAGATACGCAGTATTTT
j_gene: TRBJ1-5; v_gene: TRBV28; d_gene: TRBD1; abundance: few; CDR3aa: CASTGQGSNQPQHF; CDR3nt: TGTGCCAGCACGGGACAGGGAAGCAATCAGCCCCAGCATTTT
j_gene: TRBJ1-1; v_gene: TRBV18; d_gene: .; abundance: .; CDR3aa: CASSRSSVANTEAFF; CDR3nt: TGTGCCAGCTCACGCTCGAGCGTTGCTAACACTGAAGCTTTCTTT